This T cell receptor (beta chain) was obtained from a study of cytomegalovirus exposure and HLA in healthy donors. CDR1 is MNHEY, CDR2 SMNVEV, per germline (reference sequence). The ends lost 5 bases at V and 7 bases at J; junction bases unmatched: 9. This CDR3 is 16 amino acids long. Only a few counts were recorded for this clone. The PCR made use of 60 Vbeta and 13 Jbeta primers. Method: immunoSEQ multiplex PCR; TCRdb's copy keeps in-frame clones and lacks some. This sample has about 170,000 clones, with roughly 72% found just once. J is TRBJ1-4 and V is TRBV27; 11 nucleotides align to TRBD1. This TCR derives from a woman aged 30 to 39 in good health and CMV-seropositive. What was sequenced was PBMCs. CDR3 nucleotides: TGTGCCAGCAGTGCCCTTCCCGGGACAGGGGGTGAAAAACTGTTTTTT. It is translated as CASSALPGTGGEKLFF.